The rows below give T cell receptor beta chains drawn from one sample of a study of glioma-infiltrating T cells. MiXCR, run by TCRdb on the multiplex PCR reads, gives a single entry per CDR3 protein. The sample consists of tens of thousands of distinct CDR3 sequences, approximately 22% of them appearing once. What was sequenced was glioma tissue, nonneoplastic brain tissue, or PBMCs (not recorded which). The receptors were sampled from a human donor with low-grade glioma or glioblastoma, undergoing nonglioma brain surgery, or in good health (not recorded which). Each CDR3 is given with its conserved first and last residue. Fields, in order: V gene, J gene, CDR3 protein.

TRBV20-1,TRBJ2-1,CSAAQGPYRDNEQFF
TRBV7-9,TRBJ2-1,CASSTTSGGGSYNEQFF
TRBV6-1,TRBJ2-7,CASSSGSGGKQYF
TRBV5-5,TRBJ2-3,CASSRGPGLGTDTQYF
TRBV4-2,TRBJ1-2,CASSPGQGVAYGYTF
TRBV20-1,TRBJ1-1,CSAISGGYRLNTEAFF
TRBV20-1,TRBJ2-5,CSARELKGVKETQYF
TRBV4-1,TRBJ1-2,CASSPRHGNYGYTF
TRBV12-3/TRBV12-4,TRBJ1-2,CASTTWGASTNYGHTF
TRBV10-3,TRBJ2-3,CAISRTAADTQYF
TRBV7-9,TRBJ1-1,CASRQQGAGRTEAFF